This T cell receptor beta chain came from a study of cytomegalovirus exposure and HLA in healthy donors. Details on this clone: The antigen remains undetermined.

As for the donors, each was a healthy bone marrow donor. Study observations and caveats: As a later analysis showed, a missense DCLRE1C variant was linked to trimming of TCR beta V- and J-genes.

This CDR3 comprises 16 residues. With 6 bases clipped from V and 2 bases from J, the junction kept 10 bases outside the gene matches. Germline V gene data show CDR1 as MDHEN and CDR2 as SYDVKM. The primer mix had 60 Vbeta and 13 Jbeta primers. Study processing details: Later, an analysis found 75 million to 100 million unique TCR beta chains, and approximately 10 million of these were shared. TCRdb's copy holds only in-frame clones and misses some; the assay was immunoSEQ multiplex PCR. The DNA gave D and trimming, while V, J and clone size come from that table. The sample has 150,000 to 200,000 clones, roughly four fifths seen once.

What was sequenced was PBMCs. The source is a man aged 25 to 40 in good health and CMV-seronegative. The chain combines TRBV28 with TRBJ1-5; 7 nucleotides agree with TRBD1. The CDR3 sequence is CASSVRQGTGNQPQHF. The CDR3 DNA follows: TGTGCCAGCAGCGTTAGACAGGGCACCGGCAATCAGCCCCAGCATTTT.